Below are 19 T cell receptor beta chains sequenced from a single sample in a study of cytomegalovirus exposure and HLA in healthy donors. Using immunoSEQ multiplex PCR, the repertoire was profiled, and TCRdb retains in-frame clones only, with some absent. The sample has about 63,000 clones; roughly 90% are singletons. The sequencing input was PBMCs. All receptors come from a woman between 18 and 29 years old in good health and CMV-seronegative.

The rearrangement links TRBV5-4 to TRBJ2-5, with no clear D. V was pared by 1 base and J by 4 bases, with 11 bases between. Germline CDR1 and CDR2: SGHNT and YYREEE (reference sequence). There are 14 residues in the CDR3. CDR3 protein: CASSLLEVRETQYF. The CDR3 DNA sequence: TGTGCCAGCAGCTTGCTTGAAGTCAGAGAGACCCAGTACTTC.

This clone was observed a few times. The chain has TRBV4-2 and TRBJ2-5, with 14 bases fitting TRBD2. V was pared by 5 bases and J by 1 base, with 3 bases of the junction left unmatched. CDR1 is LGHNA and CDR2 is YNFKEQ in the germline V gene. This CDR3 is built from 16 residues. As DNA, the CDR3 is TGTGCCAGCAGCATCGGACTAGCGGGGGGCCAAGAGACCCAGTACTTC. Translation gives CASSIGLAGGQETQYF.

The chain has TRBV6-5 and TRBJ2-3; no definite D call. The CDR3 is made up of 15 amino acids. From germline, CDR1 is MNHEY and CDR2 SVGAGI. Trimming shortened V by 2 bases and J by 1 base, and 10 bases separated the two germline ends. This chain's CDR3 is CASSYPKSGTDTQYF. Written as DNA, the CDR3 is TGTGCCAGCAGTTACCCTAAGTCGGGCACAGATACGCAGTATTTT.

The genes are TRBV6-1 and TRBJ2-1; D is undetermined. Trimming took off 3 bases at V and 4 bases at J, with 7 bases between the two ends. The CDR3 has 13 amino acids. Germline V gene lookup returns CDR1 MNHNS and CDR2 SASEGT. The CDR3 nucleotides read TGTGCCAGCAGTGAGTCGTATTACAATGAGCAGTTCTTC. Translation: CASSESYYNEQFF.

The V call is TRBV29-1, the J call TRBJ1-6; the match to TRBD1 covers 8 bases. The germline V gene encodes CDR1 SQVTM and CDR2 ANQGSEA. This CDR3 comprises 16 residues. With V trimmed by 0 bases and J by 8 bases, 9 bases remained unmatched. CDR3 sequence (DNA): TGCAGCGTTGAAGATCTCCCGGACAGGGTTCATTCACCCCTCCACTTT. This gives the protein CSVEDLPDRVHSPLHF. Full variable domain (outside the CDR3, taken from reference TRBV29-1 and TRBJ1-6): SAVISQKPSRDICQRGTSLTIQCQVDSQVTMMFWYRQQPGQSLTLIATANQGSEATYESGFVIDKFPISRPNLTFSTLTVSNMSPEDSSIYLCSVEDLPDRVHSPLHFGNGTRLTVT.

The chain uses TRBV2 and TRBJ2-5; 9 bases are shared with TRBD2. The junction had 17 bases not matched to a gene; V was cut back by 7 bases and J by 5 bases. Germline CDR1 reads SNHLY; CDR2 reads FYNNEI. There are 17 residues in the CDR3. The CDR3, as DNA: TGTGCCAGCACCTCCCCGACGGCGGGGGGGCTTAGGGAGACCCAGTACTTC. Translated: CASTSPTAGGLRETQYF.

This chain links TRBV18 with TRBJ1-2; 9 nucleotides align to TRBD1. V was pared by 5 bases and J by 2 bases, with 9 bases of the junction left unmatched. This CDR3 comprises 16 residues. Germline lookup yields CDR1 KGHSH and CDR2 LQKENI. The CDR3 DNA sequence: TGTGCCAGCTCAGACTACAGGGGGCTCGGGAACTATGGCTACACCTTC. Its protein is CASSDYRGLGNYGYTF.

The chain carries TRBV18 and TRBJ1-3; TRBD1 matches at 8 bases. This CDR3 spans 14 amino acids. With 6 bases clipped from V and 4 bases from J, the junction kept 5 bases outside the gene matches. Germline V lookup: CDR1 KGHSH, CDR2 LQKENI. CDR3 DNA sequence: TGTGCCAGCTCCAGGGGGCTGCGGGGAAACACCATATATTTT. Its protein product is CASSRGLRGNTIYF.

The CDR3 DNA reads TGTGCCAGCAGCCCTCGGGGGGCCTATGGCTACACCTTC. Translated: CASSPRGAYGYTF. The chain is built from TRBV7-2 and TRBJ1-2; possibly TRBD1 for D (6 bases). The CDR3 runs 13 residues. The V gene lost 5 bases and the J gene lost 4 bases, with 11 bases spanning the gap. Per germline, CDR1 SGHTA and CDR2 FQGNSA.

The chain employs TRBV18 and TRBJ2-2; D perhaps matches TRBD1 (5 bases). Germline CDR1 reads KGHSH; CDR2 reads LQKENI. The V gene lost 3 bases and the J gene lost 3 bases, with 14 bases spanning the gap. The CDR3 has 16 amino acids. The CDR3, as DNA: TGTGCCAGCTCACCGCTCCCCAGGGTGGACACCGGGGAGCTGTTTTTT. It encodes CASSPLPRVDTGELFF. The variable domain in full, with the rest retrieved from reference TRBV18 and TRBJ2-2, is NAGVMQNPRHLVRRRGQEARLRCSPMKGHSHVYWYRQLPEEGLKFMVYLQKENIIDESGMPKERFSAEFPKEGPSILRIQQVVRGDSAAYFCASSPLPRVDTGELFFGEGSRLTVL.

The gene calls are TRBV2 and TRBJ1-2; 11 bases line up with TRBD1. The CDR3 sequence is 15 residues long. Germline CDR1 and CDR2: SNHLY and FYNNEI. Losses at the gene ends were 7 bases for V and 0 bases for J; bases not matched to a gene: 4. In nucleotides, the CDR3 is TGTGCCAGCAATATGGGACAGGGGGCTAACTATGGCTACACCTTC. The encoded protein is CASNMGQGANYGYTF.

V is TRBV5-1 and J is TRBJ2-3; 8 bases line up with TRBD2. J was trimmed by 2 bases and V by 3 bases; bases with no gene match: 11. CDR1 is SGHRS and CDR2 is YFSETQ in the germline V gene. The length of the CDR3 is 17 residues. This CDR3 reads CASSSLRGGGHTDTQYF. Written as DNA, the CDR3 is TGCGCCAGCAGCTCCCTACGGGGGGGAGGCCACACAGATACGCAGTATTTT.

V is TRBV6-1 and J is TRBJ1-2; possible D gene TRBD1, 6 bases. The V end was cut by 6 bases, the J end by 4 bases, with 18 bases between. Germline values: CDR1 MNHNS, CDR2 SASEGT. The CDR3 contains 15 residues. CDR3 protein: CASSITRGSAYGYTF. CDR3 coding DNA: TGTGCCAGCAGCATAACGAGGGGGTCGGCCTATGGCTACACCTTC.

The J gene is TRBJ2-7, the V gene TRBV7-6; D remains ambiguous. From germline, CDR1 is SGHVS and CDR2 FNYEAQ. V was pared by 1 base and J by 0 bases, with 7 bases between. This CDR3 is 14 amino acids long. The CDR3 DNA reads as TGTGCCAGCAGCTTAGTAAGCAACTCCTACGAGCAGTACTTC. It encodes CASSLVSNSYEQYF.

This rearrangement joins TRBV29-1 to TRBJ2-1, with TRBD1 matching over 7 bases. This CDR3 has 15 amino acids. J gave up 3 bases and V 7 bases, and 12 bases lay outside the gene matches. The V gene's germline CDR1 is SQVTM and CDR2 ANQGSEA. The CDR3 loop is CSATRQGTLYNEQFF. For the CDR3, the DNA is TGCAGCGCCACACGACAGGGAACTCTCTACAATGAGCAGTTCTTC.

The rearrangement links TRBV15 to TRBJ1-5; D is possibly TRBD1 (5 bases). Germline lookup yields CDR1 LNHNV and CDR2 YYDKDF (reference sequence). The CDR3 runs to 14 residues. V shed 0 bases and J shed 7 bases, with 10 bases lying between them. The CDR3 DNA sequence: TGTGCCACCAGCAGAGATCGGGGGGGACAGCCCCAGCATTTT. Amino acid sequence: CATSRDRGGQPQHF.

The chain is built from TRBV5-1 and TRBJ1-4; 7 bases are a match to TRBD1. CDR1 and CDR2 (germline): SGHRS, YFSETQ. The CDR3 spans 16 residues. J was trimmed by 11 bases and V by 3 bases; bases with no gene match: 16. The CDR3 loop reads CASSWVGQANFGKLFF. The CDR3 DNA sequence: TGCGCCAGCAGCTGGGTAGGACAGGCCAACTTTGGGAAACTGTTTTTT.

This clone has a handful of counts. V and J are TRBV28 and TRBJ2-7, with a tentative D call TRBD1 (5 bases). Trimming stripped 5 bases from V and 4 bases from J, with 12 bases between. This CDR3 is built from 13 residues. Per germline, CDR1 MDHEN and CDR2 SYDVKM. In DNA form, the CDR3 reads TGTGCCAGCAGTCTGGGGCCCCTATACGAGCAGTACTTC. It yields the protein CASSLGPLYEQYF.

The CDR3 coding sequence is TGTGCCAGCAGTCGGGCGGGAGGGGCCGCCGGGGAGCTGTTTTTT. Translated: CASSRAGGAAGELFF. This chain joins TRBV6-5 and TRBJ2-2, with 9 bases that match TRBD2. Trimming at V came to 5 bases and at J to 6 bases, leaving 7 bases not matched to a gene. Germline CDR1 MNHEY, CDR2 SVGAGI. This CDR3 has 15 residues.